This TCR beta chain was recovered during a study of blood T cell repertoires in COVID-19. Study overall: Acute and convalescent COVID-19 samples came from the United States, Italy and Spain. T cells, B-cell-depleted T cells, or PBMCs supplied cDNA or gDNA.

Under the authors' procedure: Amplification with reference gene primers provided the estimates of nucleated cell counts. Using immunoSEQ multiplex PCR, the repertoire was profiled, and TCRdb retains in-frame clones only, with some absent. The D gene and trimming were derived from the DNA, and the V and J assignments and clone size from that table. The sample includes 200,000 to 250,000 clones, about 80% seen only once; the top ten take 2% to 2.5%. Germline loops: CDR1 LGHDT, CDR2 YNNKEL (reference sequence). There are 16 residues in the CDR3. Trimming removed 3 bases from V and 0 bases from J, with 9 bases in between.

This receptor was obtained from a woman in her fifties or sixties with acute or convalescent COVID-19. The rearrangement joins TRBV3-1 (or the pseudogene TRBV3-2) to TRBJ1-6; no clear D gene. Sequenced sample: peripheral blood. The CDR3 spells CASSQGRGSYNSPLHF. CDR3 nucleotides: TGTGCCAGCAGCCAGGGCCGGGGCTCCTATAATTCACCCCTCCACTTT.